Only one count was recorded for the clone carrying this T cell receptor beta chain. The sample belongs to a study of cytomegalovirus exposure and HLA in healthy donors. Germline CDR1 and CDR2: MNHEY and SMNVEV (reference sequence). This CDR3 has 13 amino acids. Trimming took off 7 bases at V and 1 base at J, with 7 bases between the two ends. The study ran its PCR with 60 Vbeta and 13 Jbeta primers. Study processing details: The authors later counted around 80 million unique TCR beta chains, roughly 10 million of them shared. The method was immunoSEQ multiplex PCR; TCRdb's version includes in-frame clones alone and lacks a portion of them. The V and J calls and the clone size are those of that table, but D and trimming were determined from the DNA. The table includes under 95,000 clones, roughly 77% detected once.

The chain recombines TRBV27 with TRBJ2-2; D is unclear. The sample was PBMCs. The origin of this receptor is a man between 35 and 55 years old in good health and CMV-seronegative. CDR3 in amino acids: CASNPRNTGELFF. Written as DNA, the CDR3 is TGTGCCAGCAACCCTAGGAACACCGGGGAGCTGTTTTTT.